This T cell receptor beta chain was identified in a study of tumor-infiltrating lymphocytes in primary liver carcinoma. Study results and caveats: Tumor region pairs outstripped tumor-adjacent and tumor-blood pairs in overlap.

The CDR3 contains 13 residues. CDR1 MNHEY and CDR2 SVGEGT come from the germline V gene. V gave up 2 bases and J gave up 1 base, with 5 bases separating them. Starting material for RNA and DNA co-extraction consisted of about 19-32 mg of unsorted bulk tissue. Tumor samples uniformly had over 90% viable tumor cells. TCR beta cDNA was prepared out of roughly 0.45 ug total RNA by means of a constant-region primer. Each TCR beta library was derived from three nested multiplex PCR rounds that employed slightly modified ARM-PCR. Researchers ran the first two PCR rounds for roughly 11 cycles each with TRBV1-TRBV30 forward primers and a C-beta reverse primer. TCRdb re-called the multiplex PCR reads with MiXCR, one entry per CDR3 protein. Of around 70,000 distinct CDR3 sequences listed, roughly three quarters were seen once; the top ten hold approximately 30%. The table lists this clonotype with many counts. Its target is unknown.

The clonotype was recovered from a man between 35 and 55 years old with primary liver carcinoma and hepatitis B virus infection. Sequenced material: liver tumor tissue from sampling region 4. Subset specified: tumor region T4, right-lateral pole. The chain combines TRBV6-2 or TRBV6-3 with TRBJ1-2; D unresolved. For the CDR3, the DNA is TGTGCCAGCAGTTACGACGGTAACTATGGCTACACCTTC. It yields the protein CASSYDGNYGYTF.